These 9 T cell receptor beta chains share one sample of origin, sequenced in a study of T cell responses to AZD1222 COVID-19 vaccine. Sequencing was performed with immunoSEQ multiplex PCR; in TCRdb, only in-frame clones are kept and a portion is missing. Of roughly 180,000 clones in the sample, approximately 90% were seen once. This specimen was peripheral blood, taken 28 days after the second AZD1222 dose. The source of these receptors is an adult who received the AZD1222 COVID-19 vaccine.

The V call is TRBV7-6, the J call TRBJ1-1, with unresolved D. V shed 4 bases and J shed 11 bases, with 11 bases lying between them. The CDR3 covers 11 residues. Germline lookup yields CDR1 SGHVS and CDR2 FNYEAQ. The CDR3 nucleotides are TGTGCCAGCAGCTACGTGTTAGAGGCTTTCTTT. This codes for CASSYVLEAFF.

The rearrangement joins TRBV28 to TRBJ2-7; no clear D gene. This CDR3 is 18 amino acids long. V lost 2 bases, J lost 0 bases, and 20 bases lay in between. CDR1 and CDR2 (germline): MDHEN, SYDVKM. CDR3 nucleotide sequence: TGTGCCAGCAGTTTAACACCCAGAAGGACGAAGAGCTCCTACGAGCAGTACTTC. Amino acids: CASSLTPRRTKSSYEQYF. Full variable domain (missing parts from reference TRBV28 and TRBJ2-7): DVKVTQSSRYLVKRTGEKVFLECVQDMDHENMFWYRQDPGLGLRLIYFSYDVKMKEKGDIPEGYSVSREKKERFSLILESASTNQTSMYLCASSLTPRRTKSSYEQYFGPGTRLTVT.

The chain combines TRBV7-3 with TRBJ2-7, with a possible D match to TRBD2 (5 bases). CDR1 is SGHTA, CDR2 FQGTGA, per germline. The CDR3 has 15 residues. Trimming removed 1 base from V and 2 bases from J, with 12 bases in between. DNA of the CDR3: TGTGCCAGCAGCTTAAACAGCGGACCGACCTACGAGCAGTACTTC. It yields the protein CASSLNSGPTYEQYF.

The CDR3 is CAWSTYREGGELFF. The CDR3 nucleotides read TGTGCCTGGAGTACCTACAGGGAGGGCGGGGAGCTGTTTTTT. This chain connects TRBV30 to TRBJ2-2, with D possibly TRBD2 on 7 matching bases. There are 14 residues in the CDR3. The V gene lost 2 bases and the J gene lost 7 bases, with 14 bases spanning the gap. The germline CDR1 and CDR2 sequences are GTSNPN and SVGIG (reference sequence).

The gene calls are TRBV7-6 and TRBJ2-7; 11 bases align to TRBD1. CDR1 is SGHVS and CDR2 is FNYEAQ in the germline V gene. This CDR3 region has 15 residues. V trimming: 1 base; J trimming: 6 bases; junction bases outside the gene matches: 5. This CDR3 is CASSLERTGGFEQYF. CDR3 in DNA: TGTGCCAGCAGCTTAGAAAGGACAGGGGGCTTCGAGCAGTACTTC.

The chain joins TRBV6-5 to TRBJ2-5; D could derive from TRBD1 or TRBD2 (5 bases each). CDR1 and CDR2 (germline): MNHEY, SVGAGI. Between the trimmed V and J ends, which lost 5 bases and 6 bases, there was a span of 16 bases. CDR3 length: 14 residues. Here the CDR3 reads CASSRTLGRQTQYF. CDR3 bases: TGTGCCAGCAGTAGAACGTTGGGACGGCAGACCCAGTACTTC.

The chain has TRBV5-1 and TRBJ1-1; D is possibly TRBD1 (5 bases). The CDR3 sequence is 16 residues long. Germline V gene lookup returns CDR1 SGHRS and CDR2 YFSETQ. Trimming removed 0 bases at V and 3 bases at J, with 15 bases between. In DNA, the CDR3 is TGCGCCAGCAGCTTGGAAGGGGCGCCATGGGACACTGAAGCTTTCTTT. Translating it yields CASSLEGAPWDTEAFF.

The chain combines TRBV7-2 with TRBJ2-3; TRBD2 matches 11 bases. The junction had 13 bases not matched to a gene; V was cut back by 4 bases and J by 7 bases. CDR3 length equals 17 residues. From germline, CDR1 is SGHTA and CDR2 FQGNSA. CDR3 nucleotide sequence: TGTGCCAGCAGCTGGGTAGCGGGAGGGTCCCCATCTAATACGCAGTATTTT. Its protein product is CASSWVAGGSPSNTQYF.

Notes on this clone: A junction end diverges from the germline sequence, so it may reflect a read error. The V gene is TRBV27, the J gene TRBJ1-6, with a weak D call TRBD1 (5 bases). Germline CDR1 is MNHEY and CDR2 is SMNVEV (reference sequence). This CDR3 region has 15 residues. The CDR3 coding sequence is TGTGCCCGCAGCGACCGGGGGGTCTATAATTCACCCCTCCACTTT. This sequence encodes CARSDRGVYNSPLHF.